The 23 T cell receptor beta chains given below trace back to one sample, sequenced in a study of shared clonotypes between healthy human individuals. The repertoire was sequenced with immunoSEQ multiplex PCR; TCRdb's copy has only in-frame clones and lacks some. The repertoire has some 2,500,000 clones, approximately 93% of them found once; the top ten carry roughly 0.36%. What was sequenced was naive CD4+ T cells from PBMCs. Regarding subset: CD45RA+ positively selected. The receptors stem from a man aged 18 to 29 in good health. Some clones in this sample may be carry-over from other donors' samples.

The chain uses TRBV20-1 and TRBJ2-1, with D unclear. Germline assignment: CDR1 DFQATT and CDR2 SNEGSKA (reference sequence). The CDR3 is 11 amino acids. The V and J ends lost 6 bases and 5 bases respectively, with 8 bases between them. CDR3 region: CSANHHNEQFF. In nucleotides, the CDR3 is TGCAGTGCCAACCACCACAATGAGCAGTTCTTC.

This clone is a singleton in its sample. Other DNA sequences from this sample encode an identical CDR3 as well. The rearrangement joins TRBV27 to TRBJ2-7; 8 nucleotides match TRBD1. V lost 6 bases to trimming and J lost 2 bases; unmatched junction nucleotides: 6. The CDR3 covers 14 residues. Germline V gene lookup returns CDR1 MNHEY and CDR2 SMNVEV (reference sequence). The CDR3 region has the DNA TGTGCCAGCAGCCGAACAGGGGGACCCTACGAGCAGTACTTC. Its translation: CASSRTGGPYEQYF.

The chain couples TRBV7-3 to TRBJ2-7; a possible D gene is TRBD1 (6 bases). The CDR3 has 15 residues. Germline lookup yields CDR1 SGHTA and CDR2 FQGTGA. V lost 4 bases and J lost 2, with 15 bases in between. The CDR3 is CASSSGQGSPYEQYF. The CDR3 nucleotides are TGTGCCAGCAGCTCAGGGCAGGGGTCCCCCTACGAGCAGTACTTC. Together with reference TRBV7-3 and TRBJ2-7, the CDR3 gives the full variable domain: GAGVSQTPSNKVTEKGKYVELRCDPISGHTALYWYRQSLGQGPEFLIYFQGTGAADDSGLPNDRFFAVRPEGSVSTLKIQRTERGDSAVYLCASSSGQGSPYEQYFGPGTRLTVT.

This clone occurred once. V and J are TRBV15 and TRBJ1-1, with TRBD1 matching 9 bases. The germline gives CDR1 LNHNV, CDR2 YYDKDF (reference sequence). J lost 5 bases, V lost 10 bases, and 11 bases had no gene match. The CDR3 covers 14 residues. DNA of the CDR3: TGTGCCATTTCGACAGGGGGAGGATGGACTGAAGCTTTCTTT. Protein sequence: CAISTGGGWTEAFF.

This chain joins TRBV28 and TRBJ1-1; D uncertain. Germline CDR1 reads MDHEN; CDR2 reads SYDVKM. V was cut by 7 bases and J by 5 bases, with 17 bases left in between. The CDR3 loop spans 14 amino acids. The CDR3 coding sequence is TGTGCCAGCAACCCGTACACAAGAAGGACTGAAGCTTTCTTT. Its translation: CASNPYTRRTEAFF.

V is TRBV7-2 and J is TRBJ2-3, with a tentative D call TRBD2 (6 bases). Germline V gene data show CDR1 as SGHTA and CDR2 as FQGNSA. The CDR3 is 15 amino acids. Trimming took off 4 bases at V and 5 bases at J, with 16 bases between the two ends. The CDR3 DNA sequence: TGTGCCAGCAGCTACCGGACTGCGGGGCTAGATACGCAGTATTTT. It specifies CASSYRTAGLDTQYF.

This chain connects TRBV10-1 to TRBJ2-7; TRBD2 aligns across 9 bases. This CDR3 has 13 amino acids. From germline, CDR1 is WNHNN and CDR2 SYGVQD (reference sequence). V was pared by 7 bases and J by 8 bases, with 9 bases of the junction left unmatched. CDR3 sequence: CASNGLAGNKQYF. CDR3 coding DNA: TGCGCCAGCAACGGCCTAGCGGGAAATAAGCAGTACTTC.

The V and J genes are TRBV18 and TRBJ2-7; D possibly corresponds to TRBD1 (5 bases). The length of the CDR3 is 12 residues. Germline-derived CDR1 and CDR2 are KGHSH and LQKENI. With 4 bases removed from V and 4 bases from J, the gap between germline ends came to 8 bases. CDR3 in amino acids: CASSLAGYEQYF. In DNA, the CDR3 is TGTGCCAGCTCACTAGCAGGGTACGAGCAGTACTTC.

The J gene is TRBJ2-3, the V gene TRBV28, with TRBD2 identical over 11 bases. The CDR3 is made up of 15 amino acids. The V gene's germline CDR1 is MDHEN and CDR2 SYDVKM. V lost 6 bases, J lost 1 base, and 3 bases stayed unmatched. The CDR3 sequence is CASRLLAGGTDTQYF. The CDR3 DNA follows: TGTGCCAGCAGGCTACTAGCGGGAGGCACAGATACGCAGTATTTT.

V is TRBV29-1 and J is TRBJ2-5; no definite D call. Germline values: CDR1 SQVTM, CDR2 ANQGSEA. V was cut by 4 bases and J by 7 bases, with 13 bases left in between. This CDR3 has 12 amino acids. Here the CDR3 DNA reads TGCAGCGTTGGCGTGGGCAGTGGGACCCAGTACTTC. This encodes CSVGVGSGTQYF.

This clone appeared a single time. J is TRBJ2-3 and V is TRBV5-4; 9 bases map to TRBD2. Unmatched junction bases numbered 3, after V lost 1 base and J lost 0 bases. The germline gives CDR1 SGHNT, CDR2 YYREEE (reference sequence). CDR3 length: 16 residues. DNA of the CDR3: TGTGCCAGCAGCTTGACTGCGGGAGGGAGCACAGATACGCAGTATTTT. It is translated as CASSLTAGGSTDTQYF.

V gene TRBV28 combines with J gene TRBJ2-5; 8 positions match TRBD2. V lost 6 bases and J lost 7; bases outside the gene matches: 13. Germline CDR1 and CDR2: MDHEN and SYDVKM. The CDR3 extends over 15 amino acids. CDR3 sequence: CASSSPGGVRGTQYF. CDR3 bases: TGTGCCAGCAGCTCGCCCGGGGGGGTGAGGGGGACCCAGTACTTC.

V is TRBV10-3 and J is TRBJ2-3; D not certain. Between the trimmed V and J ends, which lost 0 bases and 4 bases, there was a span of 14 bases. Germline assignment: CDR1 ENHRY and CDR2 SYGVKD. CDR3 length equals 16 residues. CDR3 DNA: TGTGCCATCAGTGAGTCGACCCTAGGCCGCCCAGATACGCAGTATTTT. Its protein is CAISESTLGRPDTQYF.

This sequence joins TRBV29-1 and TRBJ1-1; weak D call: TRBD1 (6 bases). Germline loops: CDR1 SQVTM, CDR2 ANQGSEA. Trimming stripped 7 bases from V and 0 bases from J, with 15 bases between. The CDR3 is made up of 14 amino acids. CDR3 protein: CSGRAGVMNTEAFF. The CDR3 DNA is TGCAGCGGAAGGGCAGGGGTCATGAACACTGAAGCTTTCTTT.

In the case of this clone: The junction does not match germline at one end; this may be a read error. The chain carries TRBV4-2 and TRBJ1-2; no definite D call. The CDR3 extends over 16 amino acids. Germline-derived CDR1 and CDR2 are LGHNA and YNFKEQ. The CDR3 region has the DNA TGTGTCAGCAGCCAAGATGCATCCTCTCAATACTATGGCTACACCTTC. This encodes CVSSQDASSQYYGYTF.

J is TRBJ2-3 and V is TRBV6-4, with D unclear. Germline lookup yields CDR1 MRHNA and CDR2 SNTAGT. This CDR3 has 16 residues. The V gene lost 6 bases and the J gene lost 0 bases, with 16 bases spanning the gap. CDR3 DNA: TGTGCCAGCAGGATGTCCGGCGCGGACAGCACAGATACGCAGTATTTT. Protein: CASRMSGADSTDTQYF.

This rearrangement joins TRBV6-1 to TRBJ2-5, with 8 bases aligning to TRBD1. V lost 10 bases to trimming and J lost 4 bases; unmatched junction nucleotides: 2. The CDR3 is 11 amino acids. CDR1 is MNHNS, CDR2 SASEGT, per germline. CDR3 DNA: TGTGCCACCGGACAGGGAGAGACCCAGTACTTC. Amino acid sequence: CATGQGETQYF.

As for this clone: Other DNA sequences from this sample encode an identical CDR3 as well. The chain links TRBV7-7 to TRBJ1-5; D remains ambiguous. This CDR3 comprises 13 residues. V lost 2 bases and J lost 5, with 7 bases in between. From germline, CDR1 is SSHAT and CDR2 FNYEAQ (reference sequence). DNA for the CDR3: TGTGCCAGCAGCTTATACCCAGATCAGCCCCAGCATTTT. Translating it yields CASSLYPDQPQHF. Full variable domain (outside the CDR3, taken from reference TRBV7-7 and TRBJ1-5): GAGVSQSPRYKVTKRGQDVTLRCDPISSHATLYWYQQALGQGPEFLTYFNYEAQPDKSGLPSDRFSAERPEGSISTLTIQRTEQRDSAMYRCASSLYPDQPQHFGDGTRLSIL.

The V and J genes are TRBV19 and TRBJ2-1, with 15 nucleotides matching TRBD2. Trimming took 2 bases from V and 7 from J; bases not matched to a gene: 12. The CDR3 is made up of 19 amino acids. In germline, CDR1 is LNHDA, CDR2 SQIVND (reference sequence). The DNA of the CDR3 is TGTGCCAGTAGTATACGCCCTATAGGACTAGCGGGAGGGCGGAATGAGCAGTTCTTC. Residues: CASSIRPIGLAGGRNEQFF. The full variable domain, its missing parts supplied by reference TRBV19 and TRBJ2-1, is DGGITQSPKYLFRKEGQNVTLSCEQNLNHDAMYWYRQDPGQGLRLIYYSQIVNDFQKGDIAEGYSVSREKKESFPLTVTSAQKNPTAFYLCASSIRPIGLAGGRNEQFFGPGTRLTVL.

This chain connects TRBV7-3 to TRBJ2-1, with 8 bases that match TRBD2. The CDR3 covers 15 residues. Trimming cost V 5 bases and J 3 bases; bases outside gene matches: 6. Germline assignment: CDR1 SGHTA and CDR2 FQGTGA. CDR3 in amino acids: CASSPQAGVYNEQFF. The CDR3 bases are TGTGCCAGCAGCCCGCAAGCGGGAGTCTACAATGAGCAGTTCTTC.

This clone was observed a single time. The CDR3 sequence: CASSDPGLVAKNIQYF. CDR3 nucleotide sequence: TGCGCCAGCAGCGACCCGGGACTAGTGGCCAAAAACATTCAGTACTTC. The chain has TRBV5-1 and TRBJ2-4; the match to TRBD2 covers 8 bases. In germline, CDR1 is SGHRS, CDR2 YFSETQ. This CDR3 is built from 16 residues. J was trimmed by 1 base and V by 4 bases; bases with no gene match: 7.

J is TRBJ2-6 and V is TRBV6-5, with 7 bases fitting TRBD1. The germline V gene encodes CDR1 MNHEY and CDR2 SVGAGI. The CDR3 contains 15 residues. Trimming at V came to 6 bases and at J to 4 bases, leaving 6 bases not matched to a gene. The CDR3 DNA reads TGTGCCAGCAGAGCCACAGGGGTGGGGGCCAACGTCCTGACTTTC. Translated, it gives CASRATGVGANVLTF.

V gene TRBV5-1 combines with J gene TRBJ2-5; D may be TRBD2 (5 bases). CDR1 is SGHRS, CDR2 YFSETQ, per germline. The CDR3 runs to 19 residues. Trimming shortened V by 1 base and J by 1 base, and 23 bases separated the two germline ends. The CDR3 region has the DNA TGCGCCAGCAGCTTGCGGTCGTTGCGCGTCCGGGATATCCAAGAGACCCAGTACTTC. This codes for CASSLRSLRVRDIQETQYF.